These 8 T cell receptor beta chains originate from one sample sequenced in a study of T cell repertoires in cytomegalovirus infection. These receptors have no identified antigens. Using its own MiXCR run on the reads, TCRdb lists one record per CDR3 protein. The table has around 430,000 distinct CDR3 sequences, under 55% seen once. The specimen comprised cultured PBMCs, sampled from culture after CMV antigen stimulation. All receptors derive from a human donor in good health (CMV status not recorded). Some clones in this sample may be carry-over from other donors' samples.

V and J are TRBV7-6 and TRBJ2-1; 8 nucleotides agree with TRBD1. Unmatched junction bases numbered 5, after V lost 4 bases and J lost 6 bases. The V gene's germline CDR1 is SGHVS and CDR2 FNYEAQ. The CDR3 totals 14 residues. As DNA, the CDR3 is TGTGCCAGCAGCTCCCAGGGGGCTAGCAATGAGCAGTTCTTC. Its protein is CASSSQGASNEQFF.

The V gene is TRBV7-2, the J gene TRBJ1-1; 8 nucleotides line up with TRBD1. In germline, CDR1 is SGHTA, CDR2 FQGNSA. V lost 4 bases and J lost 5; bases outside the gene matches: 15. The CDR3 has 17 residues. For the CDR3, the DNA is TGTGCCAGCAGCTCGGTTTGGCGAGGACAGGGAAGGACTGAAGCTTTCTTT. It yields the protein CASSSVWRGQGRTEAFF.

CDR3 sequence reads: CASSLGDSRATNEKLFF. The CDR3 DNA reads TGTGCCAGCAGCTTAGGGGACAGCCGCGCAACTAATGAAAAACTGTTTTTT. The rearrangement joins TRBV7-2 to TRBJ1-4, with 7 positions matching TRBD1. The ends lost 1 base at V and 0 bases at J; junction bases unmatched: 5. The CDR3 totals 17 residues. Per germline, CDR1 SGHTA and CDR2 FQGNSA.

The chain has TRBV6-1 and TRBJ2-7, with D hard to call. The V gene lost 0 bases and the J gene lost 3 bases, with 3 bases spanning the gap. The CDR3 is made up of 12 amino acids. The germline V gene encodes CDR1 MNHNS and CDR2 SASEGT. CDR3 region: CASSEARYEQYF. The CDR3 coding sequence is TGTGCCAGCAGTGAAGCGCGCTACGAGCAGTACTTC.

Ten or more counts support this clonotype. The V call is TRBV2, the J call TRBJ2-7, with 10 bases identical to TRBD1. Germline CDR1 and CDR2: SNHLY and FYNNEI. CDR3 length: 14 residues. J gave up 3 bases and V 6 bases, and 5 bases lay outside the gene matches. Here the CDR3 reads CASSQGQGRYEQYF. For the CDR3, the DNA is TGTGCCAGCAGCCAGGGACAGGGGCGCTACGAGCAGTACTTC.

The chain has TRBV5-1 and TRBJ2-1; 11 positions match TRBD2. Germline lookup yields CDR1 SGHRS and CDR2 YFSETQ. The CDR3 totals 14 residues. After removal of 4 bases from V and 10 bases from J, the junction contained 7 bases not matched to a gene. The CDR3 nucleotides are TGCGCCAGCAGCCTAACTAGCGGGAGCGAAGAGCAGTTCTTC. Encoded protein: CASSLTSGSEEQFF.

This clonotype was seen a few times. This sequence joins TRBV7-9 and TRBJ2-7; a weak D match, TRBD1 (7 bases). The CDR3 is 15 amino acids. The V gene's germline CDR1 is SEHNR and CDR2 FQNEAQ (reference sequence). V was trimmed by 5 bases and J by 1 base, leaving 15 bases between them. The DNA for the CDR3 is TGTGCCAGCAGCCCGGTGTCAGGGGGGTCCTACGAGCAGTACTTC. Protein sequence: CASSPVSGGSYEQYF.

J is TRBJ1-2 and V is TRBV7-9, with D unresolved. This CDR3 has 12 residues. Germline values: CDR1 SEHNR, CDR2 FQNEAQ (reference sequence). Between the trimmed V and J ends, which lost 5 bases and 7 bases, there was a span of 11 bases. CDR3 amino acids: CASSRSFSGYTF. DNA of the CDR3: TGTGCCAGCAGCCGCAGTTTCTCTGGCTACACCTTC.